The clone carrying this TCR beta chain was counted between two and nine times. Noted time point: blood at routine non-recurrence follow-up after resection. Unsorted whole RNA from tumor, nontumor lung or frozen PBMC underwent sequencing. This sample is drawn from a study of spatial heterogeneity in lung cancer. The V end lost 0 bases, the J end lost 4 bases, and 11 bases lay between the germline ends. Germline V gene data show CDR1 as SGHRS and CDR2 as YFSETQ. This CDR3 has 16 amino acids. TCRdb used MiXCR to reprocess the 5' RACE reads, holding one entry per CDR3 protein. Seen here are more than 95,000 distinct CDR3 sequences, 12% observed once, and the top ten hold 16%.

Sequences were derived from PBMCs, sampled at follow-up. The origin of this receptor is a male donor with early-stage non-small cell lung cancer. The J gene is TRBJ2-6, the V gene TRBV5-1; D is unresolved. The CDR3 nucleotides are TGCGCCAGCAGCTTGGCCGTCACCCGAGGGGCCAACGTCCTGACTTTC. This translates into CASSLAVTRGANVLTF.